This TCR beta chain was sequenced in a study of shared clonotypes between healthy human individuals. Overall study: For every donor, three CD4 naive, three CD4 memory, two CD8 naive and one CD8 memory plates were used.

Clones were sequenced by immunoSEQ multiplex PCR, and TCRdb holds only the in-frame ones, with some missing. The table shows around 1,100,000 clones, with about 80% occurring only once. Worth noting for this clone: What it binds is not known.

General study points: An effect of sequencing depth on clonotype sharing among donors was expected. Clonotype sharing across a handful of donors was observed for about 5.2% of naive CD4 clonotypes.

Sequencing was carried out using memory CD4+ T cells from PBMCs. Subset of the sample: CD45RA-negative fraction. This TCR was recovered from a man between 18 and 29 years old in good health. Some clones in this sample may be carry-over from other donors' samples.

The CDR3 is CASSSPGQGWGYEQYF. In DNA, the CDR3 is TGTGCCAGCAGTTCACCGGGACAGGGCTGGGGATACGAGCAGTACTTC. The V gene is TRBV28, the J gene TRBJ2-7; 9 bases are shared with TRBD1. V dropped 4 bases and J dropped 4; count of bases not matched to a gene: 11. CDR3 length: 16 amino acids. Germline loops: CDR1 MDHEN, CDR2 SYDVKM.